The rows below give T cell receptor beta chains drawn from one sample of a study of blood T cell repertoires in COVID-19. Generated by immunoSEQ multiplex PCR, the TCRdb table keeps only in-frame clones and is missing some. The profile shows 120,000 or so clones, around 80% of them singletons. Sequenced sample: peripheral blood. The receptors come from a man in his 70s with acute or convalescent COVID-19. The CDR3 runs from the conserved cysteine through the conserved F or W. Each record gives: V gene, J gene, D gene, clone size, CDR3 protein, CDR3 DNA. A D gene is named only where the DNA matches it firmly. Expanded clones get a size class; other rows say once, few or many, or leave the size out.

v_gene: TRBV5-1; j_gene: TRBJ2-7; d_gene: .; abundance: .; CDR3aa: CASSLLSSYEQYF; CDR3nt: TGCGCCAGCAGCCTGCTTAGCTCCTACGAGCAGTACTTC
v_gene: TRBV5-6; j_gene: TRBJ2-3; d_gene: .; abundance: .; CDR3aa: CASSVPTASTDTQYF; CDR3nt: TGTGCCAGCAGCGTTCCGACAGCTAGCACAGATACGCAGTATTTT
v_gene: TRBV5-5; j_gene: TRBJ2-4; d_gene: .; abundance: .; CDR3aa: CASSWTLAKNIQYF; CDR3nt: TGTGCCAGCAGCTGGACATTAGCCAAAAACATTCAGTACTTC
v_gene: TRBV6-6; j_gene: TRBJ2-2; d_gene: TRBD1; abundance: .; CDR3aa: CASGQGANTGELFF; CDR3nt: TGTGCCAGTGGTCAGGGGGCCAACACCGGGGAGCTGTTTTTT
v_gene: TRBV3-1/TRBV3-2; j_gene: TRBJ2-5; d_gene: TRBD2; abundance: .; CDR3aa: CASSQDRRLAGVETQYF; CDR3nt: TGTGCCAGCAGCCAAGATAGGCGCCTAGCGGGGGTAGAGACCCAGTACTTC
v_gene: TRBV5-8; j_gene: TRBJ1-2; d_gene: TRBD1; abundance: .; CDR3aa: CASSLPGTGVGYGYTF; CDR3nt: TGTGCCAGCAGCTTGCCCGGGACAGGGGTGGGCTATGGCTACACCTTC
v_gene: TRBV6-5; j_gene: TRBJ2-1; d_gene: TRBD1; abundance: .; CDR3aa: CASRDTLQGKNEQFF; CDR3nt: TGTGCCAGCAGGGATACTTTACAGGGGAAGAATGAGCAGTTCTTC
v_gene: TRBV7-3; j_gene: TRBJ2-3; d_gene: .; abundance: once; CDR3aa: CASSRGGGPTDTQYF; CDR3nt: TGTGCCAGCAGCCGTGGGGGAGGCCCCACAGATACGCAGTATTTT
v_gene: TRBV5-1; j_gene: TRBJ2-3; d_gene: TRBD2; abundance: .; CDR3aa: CASRNTPGTSGGITQYF; CDR3nt: TGCGCCAGCAGGAACACCCCAGGGACTAGCGGGGGGATTACGCAGTATTTT
v_gene: TRBV29-1; j_gene: TRBJ2-3; d_gene: TRBD1; abundance: .; CDR3aa: CSAPAGTDTTDTQYF; CDR3nt: TGCAGCGCCCCTGCCGGGACAGACACCACAGATACGCAGTATTTT
v_gene: TRBV21-1; j_gene: TRBJ1-5; d_gene: .; abundance: .; CDR3aa: CASSPGQRVGQPQHF; CDR3nt: TGTGCCAGCAGCCCGGGACAGAGGGTAGGCCAGCCCCAGCATTTT
v_gene: TRBV25-1; j_gene: TRBJ2-1; d_gene: TRBD2; abundance: few; CDR3aa: CASSPSGGVTVSYNEQFF; CDR3nt: TGTGCCAGCAGTCCTAGCGGGGGGGTGACAGTCTCCTACAATGAGCAGTTCTTC
v_gene: TRBV10-3; j_gene: TRBJ1-1; d_gene: .; abundance: .; CDR3aa: CAIRRQGNTEAFF; CDR3nt: TGTGCCATCAGACGCCAGGGGAACACTGAAGCTTTCTTT
v_gene: TRBV9; j_gene: TRBJ2-1; d_gene: .; abundance: .; CDR3aa: CASSPRTLGSNEQFF; CDR3nt: TGTGCCAGCAGCCCCAGGACCCTAGGGAGCAATGAGCAGTTCTTC
v_gene: TRBV7-3; j_gene: TRBJ1-1; d_gene: TRBD1; abundance: .; CDR3aa: CASSPGTGGTEAFF; CDR3nt: TGTGCCAGCAGCCCCGGGACAGGGGGCACTGAAGCTTTCTTT
v_gene: TRBV20-1; j_gene: TRBJ1-1; d_gene: .; abundance: .; CDR3aa: CSANLHTEAFF; CDR3nt: TGCAGTGCTAACTTACACACTGAAGCTTTCTTT
v_gene: TRBV15; j_gene: TRBJ1-2; d_gene: .; abundance: .; CDR3aa: CATSRPGAGNYGYTF; CDR3nt: TGTGCCACCAGCAGACCAGGGGCTGGGAACTATGGCTACACCTTC
v_gene: TRBV4-1; j_gene: TRBJ2-5; d_gene: .; abundance: .; CDR3aa: CASSPEGGAGETQYF; CDR3nt: TGCGCCAGCAGCCCGGAAGGGGGGGCTGGAGAGACCCAGTACTTC
v_gene: TRBV19; j_gene: TRBJ2-5; d_gene: TRBD2; abundance: .; CDR3aa: CASSLYTRGGPETQYF; CDR3nt: TGTGCCAGTAGTCTATATACTCGGGGGGGCCCAGAGACCCAGTACTTC
v_gene: TRBV10-3; j_gene: TRBJ2-7; d_gene: TRBD1; abundance: .; CDR3aa: CAIRADRAGEQYF; CDR3nt: TGTGCCATCAGGGCGGACAGGGCGGGCGAGCAGTACTTC
v_gene: TRBV7-8; j_gene: TRBJ2-7; d_gene: TRBD1; abundance: .; CDR3aa: CASSLFRQGARVEQYF; CDR3nt: TGTGCCAGCAGCTTATTCCGACAGGGGGCTCGGGTCGAGCAGTACTTC
v_gene: TRBV5-1; j_gene: TRBJ2-3; d_gene: .; abundance: .; CDR3aa: CASSLSEGLGTDTQYF; CDR3nt: TGCGCCAGCAGCTTGTCTGAGGGCCTCGGGACAGATACGCAGTATTTT
v_gene: TRBV7-6; j_gene: TRBJ2-3; d_gene: .; abundance: .; CDR3aa: CASSPSGGVGTDTQYF; CDR3nt: TGTGCCAGCAGCCCCTCGGGCGGGGTCGGTACAGATACGCAGTATTTT
v_gene: TRBV7-7; j_gene: TRBJ1-6; d_gene: TRBD1; abundance: few; CDR3aa: CASSFDRGRSPLHF; CDR3nt: TGTGCTAGCAGCTTTGACAGGGGGCGTTCACCCCTCCACTTT
v_gene: TRBV5-5; j_gene: TRBJ2-2; d_gene: .; abundance: .; CDR3aa: CASSPNRVKTGELFF; CDR3nt: TGTGCCAGCAGCCCTAACAGGGTGAAGACCGGGGAGCTGTTTTTT
v_gene: TRBV19; j_gene: TRBJ1-5; d_gene: .; abundance: .; CDR3aa: CASSNPGSGQPQHF; CDR3nt: TGTGCCAGTAGCAACCCAGGGTCTGGTCAGCCCCAGCATTTT
v_gene: TRBV5-1; j_gene: TRBJ2-1; d_gene: .; abundance: .; CDR3aa: CASSLDGSSYNEQFF; CDR3nt: TGCGCCAGCAGCTTGGACGGGAGCTCCTACAATGAGCAGTTCTTC
v_gene: TRBV5-4; j_gene: TRBJ1-2; d_gene: .; abundance: .; CDR3aa: CASSFSSGKYGYTF; CDR3nt: TGTGCCAGCAGCTTTAGTTCAGGGAAGTATGGCTACACCTTC
v_gene: TRBV5-5; j_gene: TRBJ2-1; d_gene: .; abundance: .; CDR3aa: CASSLDPWDMRNNEQFF; CDR3nt: TGTGCCAGCAGCCTGGACCCCTGGGACATGAGGAACAATGAGCAGTTCTTC
v_gene: TRBV7-9; j_gene: TRBJ1-2; d_gene: TRBD1; abundance: .; CDR3aa: CASSFGTGVRYGYTF; CDR3nt: TGTGCCAGCAGCTTTGGGACAGGAGTTCGGTATGGCTACACCTTC
v_gene: TRBV9; j_gene: TRBJ2-3; d_gene: .; abundance: .; CDR3aa: CASSVGSSQLPHF; CDR3nt: TGTGCCAGCAGCGTAGGGAGTAGTCAACTCCCTCACTTT
v_gene: TRBV5-6; j_gene: TRBJ1-5; d_gene: .; abundance: .; CDR3aa: CASSLPGSHQPQHF; CDR3nt: TGTGCCAGCAGCTTGCCGGGGAGCCATCAGCCCCAGCATTTT
v_gene: TRBV5-1; j_gene: TRBJ2-7; d_gene: .; abundance: .; CDR3aa: CASSLRGSPYEQYF; CDR3nt: TGCGCCAGCAGCTTGAGGGGCAGTCCCTACGAGCAGTACTTC
v_gene: TRBV7-8; j_gene: TRBJ2-7; d_gene: .; abundance: .; CDR3aa: CASSLGYGRAYEQYF; CDR3nt: TGTGCCAGCAGCTTAGGCTATGGGCGAGCCTACGAGCAGTACTTC
v_gene: TRBV12-3/TRBV12-4; j_gene: TRBJ2-7; d_gene: .; abundance: .; CDR3aa: CASSLEYYEQYF; CDR3nt: TGTGCCAGCAGTTTAGAATACTACGAGCAGTACTTC
v_gene: TRBV7-3; j_gene: TRBJ2-6; d_gene: .; abundance: .; CDR3aa: CASSLTSSTGLSGANVLTF; CDR3nt: TGTGCCAGCAGCTTAACGTCCAGCACAGGCCTTTCTGGGGCCAACGTCCTGACTTTC
v_gene: TRBV2; j_gene: TRBJ2-5; d_gene: .; abundance: .; CDR3aa: CASRIGNRVETQYF; CDR3nt: TGTGCCAGCAGGATCGGAAACAGGGTGGAGACCCAGTACTTC
v_gene: TRBV5-1; j_gene: TRBJ1-5; d_gene: .; abundance: .; CDR3aa: CASSLMGTGSDQPQHF; CDR3nt: TGCGCCAGCAGCTTGATGGGAACAGGGAGTGATCAGCCCCAGCATTTT
v_gene: TRBV25-1; j_gene: TRBJ2-7; d_gene: .; abundance: .; CDR3aa: CASSATGKYEQYF; CDR3nt: TGTGCCAGCAGTGCCACAGGAAAGTACGAGCAGTACTTC
v_gene: TRBV18; j_gene: TRBJ1-2; d_gene: TRBD1; abundance: .; CDR3aa: CASSVTGVLYGYTF; CDR3nt: TGTGCCAGCTCAGTAACAGGGGTCCTTTATGGCTACACCTTC
v_gene: TRBV14; j_gene: TRBJ2-2; d_gene: .; abundance: .; CDR3aa: CASSKTTVNTGELFF; CDR3nt: TGTGCCAGCAGCAAAACGACAGTTAACACCGGGGAGCTGTTTTTT
v_gene: TRBV5-1; j_gene: TRBJ2-7; d_gene: TRBD2; abundance: .; CDR3aa: CASSWIAGGSYEQYF; CDR3nt: TGCGCCAGCAGCTGGATAGCGGGGGGTTCCTACGAGCAGTACTTC
v_gene: TRBV7-2; j_gene: TRBJ2-3; d_gene: TRBD2; abundance: .; CDR3aa: CASSSLAGPGDTQYF; CDR3nt: TGTGCCAGCAGCTCACTAGCGGGGCCTGGAGATACGCAGTATTTT
v_gene: TRBV11-3; j_gene: TRBJ2-5; d_gene: .; abundance: .; CDR3aa: CASSLSRYQETQYF; CDR3nt: TGTGCCAGCAGCTTATCGAGGTACCAAGAGACCCAGTACTTC
v_gene: TRBV7-9; j_gene: TRBJ2-7; d_gene: TRBD1; abundance: .; CDR3aa: CASSLVRGPPQTLTYEQYF; CDR3nt: TGTGCCAGCAGCTTAGTCAGGGGGCCACCTCAGACATTAACATACGAGCAGTACTTC
v_gene: TRBV2; j_gene: TRBJ2-5; d_gene: .; abundance: .; CDR3aa: CASSGVGETQYF; CDR3nt: TGTGCCAGCAGCGGGGTAGGGGAGACCCAGTACTTC
v_gene: TRBV3-1/TRBV3-2; j_gene: TRBJ1-4; d_gene: .; abundance: few; CDR3aa: CASSHSSEKLFF; CDR3nt: TGTGCCAGCAGCCATAGTAGTGAAAAACTGTTTTTT
v_gene: TRBV10-2; j_gene: TRBJ1-2; d_gene: .; abundance: few; CDR3aa: CASSALGGAGVDGYTF; CDR3nt: TGCGCCAGCAGTGCTCTGGGCGGGGCAGGAGTAGATGGCTACACCTTC
v_gene: TRBV24-1; j_gene: TRBJ1-3; d_gene: TRBD1; abundance: .; CDR3aa: CATSDSPGGAGNTIYF; CDR3nt: TGTGCCACCAGTGATTCCCCAGGGGGCGCTGGAAACACCATATATTTT
v_gene: TRBV21-1; j_gene: TRBJ1-2; d_gene: .; abundance: .; CDR3aa: CASSAQGDWYGYTF; CDR3nt: TGTGCCAGCAGCGCACAGGGAGATTGGTATGGCTACACCTTC
v_gene: TRBV27; j_gene: TRBJ1-2; d_gene: .; abundance: few; CDR3aa: CASSLVGGGGSYGYTF; CDR3nt: TGTGCCAGCAGTTTAGTGGGGGGTGGGGGAAGCTATGGCTACACCTTC
v_gene: TRBV27; j_gene: TRBJ1-4; d_gene: TRBD1; abundance: .; CDR3aa: CASSPRDRGNEKLFF; CDR3nt: TGTGCCAGCAGTCCCCGGGACAGGGGTAATGAAAAACTGTTTTTT
v_gene: TRBV4-1; j_gene: TRBJ2-3; d_gene: TRBD2; abundance: .; CDR3aa: CASSHRGLAGGSGRTDTQYF; CDR3nt: TGCGCCAGCAGCCACAGGGGACTAGCGGGGGGCTCCGGACGCACAGATACGCAGTATTTT
v_gene: TRBV5-4; j_gene: TRBJ2-1; d_gene: TRBD2; abundance: .; CDR3aa: CASSPSGGLPYNEQFF; CDR3nt: TGTGCCAGCAGCCCTAGCGGGGGTCTTCCCTACAATGAGCAGTTCTTC
v_gene: TRBV9; j_gene: TRBJ2-5; d_gene: .; abundance: once; CDR3aa: CASSASHRVPGETQYF; CDR3nt: TGTGCCAGCAGCGCATCCCACAGGGTACCGGGGGAGACCCAGTACTTC